This is a list of T cell receptor beta chains from one sample in a study of identical twins. TCRdb analysed the 5' RACE reads with MiXCR anew, one entry per CDR3 protein. The sample carries some 730,000 distinct CDR3 sequences, 15% to 20% recorded once. These same records also appear under a second study, on T cells expressing NK-cell markers.

Sequencing used PBMCs. The receptors come from a young woman in good health. The CDR3 runs from the conserved cysteine through the conserved F or W. A D gene is named only where the DNA matches it firmly. Clone size is not always given. Where it is, it says once, few, many or a class for expanded clones.

clone size	D gene	V gene	J gene	CDR3 protein	CDR3 DNA
few	.	TRBV12-3/TRBV12-4	TRBJ2-5	CASSKRETQYF	TGTGCCAGCAGCAAGCGGGAGACCCAGTACTTC
few	.	TRBV6-1	TRBJ1-2	CASSDIQAYTRF	TGTGCCAGCAGTGATATACAGGCCTACACGCGATTC
.	TRBD2	TRBV12-3/TRBV12-4	TRBJ2-4	CASSSEGGAKNIQYF	TGTGCCAGCAGTTCAGAGGGAGGGGCCAAAAACATTCAGTACTTC
few	.	TRBV12-3/TRBV12-4	TRBJ2-1	CASSLILFEQFF	TGTGCCAGCAGTTTGATTCTGTTTGAGCAGTTCTTC
.	.	TRBV18	TRBJ2-3	CASSPKVPGDTQYF	TGTGCCTCAAGCCCCAAAGTACCCGGAGATACGCAGTATTTT
few	.	TRBV6-2/TRBV6-3	TRBJ2-7	CASSGRVYEQYF	TGTGCCAGCAGTGGCAGGGTCTACGAGCAGTACTTC
.	.	TRBV6-1	TRBJ1-4	CASSPSGGVEKLFF	TGTGCCAGCAGTCCCTCCGGGGGGGTTGAAAAACTGTTTTTT
once	.	TRBV4-3	TRBJ2-7	CASSQDVMRGAYEQYF	TGCGCCAGCAGCCAAGATGTAATGAGGGGCGCCTACGAGCAGTACTTC
few	TRBD1	TRBV29-1	TRBJ2-7	CSATGTGGSYEQYF	TGCAGCGCAACCGGGACAGGGGGCTCCTACGAGCAGTACTTC
.	TRBD2	TRBV12-3/TRBV12-4	TRBJ2-1	CASSSLTSGHYNEQFF	TGTGCCAGCAGTTCCCTGACTAGCGGTCACTACAATGAGCAGTTCTTC
.	.	TRBV11-2	TRBJ2-7	CASSLGASPTYEQYF	TGTGCCAGCAGCTTAGGAGCTAGCCCCACCTACGAGCAGTACTTC
.	.	TRBV5-1	TRBJ1-6	CASSLGSYGNSPLHF	TGCGCCAGCAGCTTGGGTTCGTACGGAAATTCACCCCTCCACTTT
.	TRBD1	TRBV12-3/TRBV12-4	TRBJ1-4	CASSLGGGQGGKLFF	TGTGCCAGCAGTTTAGGGGGAGGACAGGGAGGAAAACTGTTTTTT
few	TRBD2	TRBV6-2/TRBV6-3	TRBJ2-1	CASSYSAGLGGHNEQFF	TGTGCCAGCAGTTACTCCGCGGGACTAGGTGGACACAATGAGCAGTTCTTC
.	TRBD1	TRBV27	TRBJ2-5	CASSLVDRGETQYF	TGTGCCAGCAGTTTAGTGGACAGGGGAGAGACCCAGTACTTC
few	.	TRBV12-3/TRBV12-4	TRBJ2-1	CASSPRGHQFF	TGTGCCAGCAGTCCCCGGGGCCATCAGTTCTTC
.	TRBD2	TRBV20-1	TRBJ2-1	CSARRGASGSSEQFF	TGCAGTGCTAGAAGGGGGGCTAGCGGGAGCAGTGAGCAGTTCTTC
few	TRBD1	TRBV10-3	TRBJ2-7	CAISGTGTYEQYF	TGTGCCATCAGCGGGACAGGTACTTACGAGCAGTACTTC
.	.	TRBV6-5	TRBJ1-6	CASSYSTEKGSPLHF	TGTGCCAGCAGTTACTCGACGGAAAAGGGCTCACCCCTCCACTTT
few	.	TRBV20-1	TRBJ1-1	CSARFGQMNTEAFF	TGCAGTGCTAGGTTCGGACAGATGAACACTGAAGCTTTCTTT
.	.	TRBV6-1	TRBJ1-2	CASRRADWTSNYGYTF	TGTGCCAGCAGGCGAGCCGACTGGACCTCCAACTATGGCTACACCTTC
few	TRBD1	TRBV2	TRBJ1-6	CASRDRSLLNSPLHF	TGTGCCAGCAGGGACAGGTCGCTCCTCAATTCACCCCTCCACTTT
few	TRBD2	TRBV4-3	TRBJ2-1	CASSQRSGSANEQFF	TGCGCCAGCAGCCAAAGAAGCGGGAGCGCCAATGAGCAGTTCTTC
.	.	TRBV4-3	TRBJ2-7	CASSQMGVEATYEQYF	TGCGCCAGCAGCCAGATGGGGGTGGAGGCCACCTACGAGCAGTACTTC
once	.	TRBV2	TRBJ1-4	CASEDSLNEKLFF	TGTGCCAGCGAGGACAGCCTTAATGAAAAACTGTTTTTT
many	TRBD1	TRBV6-1	TRBJ1-2	CASSPPEGADGYTF	TGTGCCAGCAGTCCTCCGGAGGGGGCAGATGGCTACACCTTC
.	.	TRBV20-1	TRBJ1-5	CSASVRGADQPQHF	TGCAGTGCTAGTGTCCGGGGGGCGGATCAGCCCCAGCATTTT
few	.	TRBV12-3/TRBV12-4	TRBJ1-3	CASSLFGLDTIYF	TGTGCCAGCAGTTTATTTGGCCTCGACACCATATATTTT
.	.	TRBV20-1	TRBJ2-1	CSATWPPDEQFF	TGCAGTGCTACCTGGCCCCCTGATGAGCAGTTCTTC
.	.	TRBV5-1	TRBJ1-1	CASSPPGINTEAFF	TGCGCCAGCAGCCCCCCAGGGATTAACACTGAAGCTTTCTTT
many	TRBD2	TRBV5-1	TRBJ2-3	CASSPAGADTQYF	TGTGCCAGCAGTCCCGCGGGGGCAGATACGCAGTATTTT
.	.	TRBV20-1	TRBJ2-4	CSARGWGMSNIQYF	TGCAGTGCTAGAGGCTGGGGAATGTCGAACATTCAGTACTTC
few	.	TRBV20-1	TRBJ2-4	CSASTDRRRNIQYF	TGCAGTGCTAGTACGGACAGACGACGGAACATTCAGTACTTC
once	.	TRBV7-8	TRBJ2-7	CASSLAGSTNEQYF	TGTGCCAGCAGCTTAGCGGGAAGTACGAACGAGCAGTACTTC
.	.	TRBV5-5	TRBJ2-6	CASTSQVNSGANVLTF	TGTGCCAGCACCTCCCAAGTCAATTCTGGGGCCAACGTCCTGACTTTC
many	.	TRBV5-1	TRBJ2-6	CASSLGRTSGANVLTF	TGCGCCAGCAGCTTGGGCAGGACCTCTGGGGCCAACGTCCTGACTTTC
few	.	TRBV12-3/TRBV12-4	TRBJ2-4	CASSPAVKNIQYF	TGTGCCAGCAGTCCAGCCGTCAAAAACATTCAGTACTTC
.	.	TRBV5-6	TRBJ1-1	CASSFGTTNTEAFF	TGTGCCAGCAGCTTCGGGACAACGAACACTGAAGCTTTCTTT
few	.	TRBV12-3/TRBV12-4	TRBJ1-2	CASSLREGGYTF	TGTGCCAGCAGTTTACGTGAGGGTGGCTACACCTTC
.	.	TRBV20-1	TRBJ1-4	CSASRGNEKLFF	TGCAGTGCTAGCAGGGGTAACGAAAAACTGTTTTTT
few	TRBD2	TRBV6-2/TRBV6-3	TRBJ2-1	CASNRGWTSGRDEQFF	TGTGCCAGCAATCGGGGATGGACTAGCGGACGCGATGAGCAGTTCTTC
.	TRBD2	TRBV12-3/TRBV12-4	TRBJ2-5	CASGWTSGGPGQETQYF	TGTGCCAGCGGGTGGACTAGCGGGGGGCCAGGGCAAGAGACCCAGTACTTC
.	.	TRBV11-1	TRBJ2-3	CASSLTFPSSASLTDTQYF	TGTGCCAGCAGCTTAACTTTTCCCTCTAGCGCCTCATTGACAGATACGCAGTATTTT
.	.	TRBV6-2/TRBV6-3	TRBJ2-7	CASSFSPGFPSYEQYF	TGTGCCAGCAGTTTTTCCCCGGGATTCCCTTCCTACGAGCAGTACTTC
.	TRBD2	TRBV20-1	TRBJ2-7	CSARTGTTSLEQYF	TGCAGTGCTAGAACCGGGACTACCTCCCTCGAGCAGTACTTC